This TCR beta chain derives from a study of T cells in Graves' hyperthyroidism and ophthalmopathy (dated by TCRdb to the late 2010s). For the wider study: Peripheral blood was collected at initial diagnosis, before any treatment. Prospective prediction of ophthalmopathy was tested in an independent validation cohort of approximately 19 hyperthyroidism patients and 17 patients who later progressed to ophthalmopathy. According to the paper, TCR Vbeta CDR3 sequencing was carried out on about 140 peripheral blood samples, which came from around 43 ophthalmopathy, around 75 hyperthyroidism and about 17 progressor patients. For training and testing, the roughly 100 patients in the discovery cohort were randomly divided in a 7:3 ratio. In six Graves' hyperthyroidism patients, the study also compared T-cell repertoires from thyroid tissue with T-cell repertoires from blood. To identify TCR V-J signatures that set the groups apart, the researchers used a discovery cohort of 100 patients, made up of under 50 with Graves' ophthalmopathy and 55 to 65 with stable Graves' hyperthyroidism. After sampling, hyperthyroidism patients received methimazole starting at 30 mg daily, and ophthalmopathy patients received high-dose intravenous methylprednisolone.

The TCR beta CDR3 regions were amplified from RNA transcripts. The first round of RT-PCR for the TCR CDR3 was performed with the HTBI primer set and the Qiagen OneStep RT-PCR kit. A second multiplex PCR round built the libraries, followed by size selection and purification. Sequencing of the libraries was done on an Illumina HiSeq2000 using paired-end 100 bp reads. Per the source publication's procedure: SOAPnuke was used to process the raw data, removing reads that contained adapters or uncalled bases, had a mean Phred below 15, or lacked an exact match to the constant primer or identifier. COPE v1.2.5 was used to merge high-quality paired reads, and clonotypes were defined as unique nucleotide sequences. MiTCR v1.1 was used to align clonotypes to the IMGT TRBV, TRBD and TRBJ reference segments. Analysis was restricted to V-J combinations with a frequency above 0.0001, which covered 99% to 99.2% of repertoires. The TCS score was defined as the ratio of F50 (clonal expansion) to E x V (chaos), calculated using BLOSUM62-based TCRdist between CDR3 peptides within each V-J. Welch's t-statistics and random forest reduced around 520 V-J features to about 12, which were used in a naive Bayes classifier (R e1071). The Morisita-Horn index was used to measure how similar the thyroid and blood repertoires were. The public reads were run again by TCRdb, first through fastp at Q25 and then through MiXCR, and only productive beta chains were kept. Identical CDR3 protein sequences are pooled into one entry, listed with their most common genes and DNA. Here the V and J calls rest on TCRdb's processing, not on the authors' analysis. For this sample there are about 840,000 distinct CDR3 sequences; 35% to 45% appear just once. The leading ten clones occupy around 10% of the sample.

Points the paper makes about the study in general: Sample size was not statistically predetermined, and investigators were not blinded to group allocation. Blood samples also contained most of the expanded thyroid clonotypes (frequency above 0.001), which suggests that blood repertoires may reflect thyroid immune responses. In validation, progression to ophthalmopathy was predicted by the model with 55% to 71% sensitivity and 72.22% specificity, a median of approximately 6.5 months before onset. In cross-validation, a model built on a 13 V-J signature told ophthalmopathy apart from stable hyperthyroidism with approximately 90% sensitivity and around 84% specificity, and in testing the same model reached 80%/75%.

V ends up 5 bases short and J 3 bases short, with an unmatched junction base count of 8. The CDR3, from cysteine to phenylalanine, totals 15 residues. CDR3 DNA only is kept here, 45 bases in frame from base 1. Sequences MNHEY (CDR1) and SVGAGI (CDR2) are obtained from the germline V gene. Stable Graves' hyperthyroidism was defined as the absence of progression to ophthalmopathy over 18 months of follow-up. Hyperthyroidism patients were newly diagnosed, with disease duration under 2 months, and aged 18 to 65 years. Patients with uncontrolled infections, other autoimmune diseases, pregnancy or lactation were excluded. Diagnoses relied on clinical symptoms, serum thyroxine and TRAb, thyroid ultrasound and orbital computed tomography. PBMCs were isolated from approximately 10 ml of fresh peripheral blood by Ficoll-Paque density gradient centrifugation. Trizol reagent was used to extract total RNA, and RNA quality was then checked on an Agilent 2100 Bioanalyzer.

A word on this clonotype: No cognate antigen has been identified for it. Base-call qualities are not available, and no considerably larger clone is one nucleotide away.

The sequenced material came from blood. The rearranged chain carries TRBV6-5 and TRBJ2-7, and TRBD1 matches 9 of the central bases. This clonotype was sampled from a man younger than 35 with Graves' hyperthyroidism. The nucleotide sequence is given as TGTGCCAGCAGTCAAGCTTGGACAGGGGACTACGAGCAGTACTTC. It is translated as CASSQAWTGDYEQYF.